Shown below are 31 T cell receptor beta chains from a single sample sequenced in a study of shared clonotypes between healthy human individuals (dated by TCRdb to 2019 to 2021). The library came from the immunoSEQ multiplex PCR assay. TCRdb re-hosts the immuneACCESS table, in-frame sequences only. Its copies lack some clones; in the studies checked, an unresolved V gene accounts for under half of them, and the cause for the rest is not known. The sample profile shows about 2.4 million clones; roughly 93% of them were found once. Jointly, the top ten make up around 0.4% of the sample. The sequencing input was naive CD4+ T cells from PBMCs. The label giving this sample's cell subset or site can be read as: CD45RA+ positively selected. These receptors all come from a man younger than 35 in good health. Some clones in this sample may be carry-over from other donors' samples.

The genes are TRBV7-6 and TRBJ2-7, with 9 bases lining up with TRBD1. The CDR3 sequence is 16 residues long. The J segment lost 4 bases and the V segment lost 4 bases, leaving 11 bases of the junction unmatched. The V gene's germline CDR1 is SGHVS and CDR2 FNYEAQ. CDR3 region: CASSSGAGTGQYEQYF. The CDR3 DNA reads as TGTGCCAGCAGCTCAGGGGCGGGGACAGGGCAATACGAGCAGTACTTC.

V is TRBV28 and J is TRBJ1-4; TRBD1 is a possible D gene (6 bases). Trimming removed 7 bases at V and 8 bases at J, with 14 bases between. The germline V gene encodes CDR1 MDHEN and CDR2 SYDVKM. The CDR3 is 13 amino acids. CDR3 in amino acids: CASTRRGGEKLFF. The CDR3 DNA sequence: TGTGCCAGCACTCGCAGGGGTGGGGAAAAACTGTTTTTT. Full variable domain (outside the CDR3, taken from reference TRBV28 and TRBJ1-4): DVKVTQSSRYLVKRTGEKVFLECVQDMDHENMFWYRQDPGLGLRLIYFSYDVKMKEKGDIPEGYSVSREKKERFSLILESASTNQTSMYLCASTRRGGEKLFFGSGTQLSVL.

The gene calls are TRBV5-6 and TRBJ2-5, with 8 bases lining up with TRBD1. In germline, CDR1 is SGHDT, CDR2 YYEEEE. V trimming: 4 bases; J trimming: 1 base; junction bases outside the gene matches: 6. The CDR3 loop spans 15 amino acids. The CDR3 is CASSLRTGSQETQYF. The CDR3 DNA follows: TGTGCCAGCAGCCTTCGGACAGGGAGCCAAGAGACCCAGTACTTC.

The chain is built from TRBV7-9 and TRBJ2-2; 8 bases are a match to TRBD1. The CDR3 spans 17 residues. Looked up from germline, CDR1 is SEHNR and CDR2 is FQNEAQ (reference sequence). With V trimmed by 1 base and J by 5 bases, 9 bases remained unmatched. This chain's CDR3 is CASSLEVRTGLTGELFF. DNA for the CDR3: TGTGCCAGCAGCTTAGAGGTCCGGACAGGGCTTACCGGGGAGCTGTTTTTT.

The chain has TRBV6-6 and TRBJ2-7; D ambiguous. This CDR3 is 12 amino acids long. Germline CDR1 reads MNHNY; CDR2 reads SVGAGI (reference sequence). Trimming removed 5 bases at V and 3 bases at J, with 8 bases between. This CDR3 reads CASSPGFYEQYF. The CDR3 DNA follows: TGTGCCAGCAGTCCCGGATTCTACGAGCAGTACTTC.

This chain links TRBV28 with TRBJ2-1, with D perhaps assigned TRBD1 or TRBD2 (6 bases each). The CDR3 runs 16 residues. V was clipped by 5 bases and J by 6 bases, with 20 bases between them. Germline CDR1 is MDHEN and CDR2 is SYDVKM. CDR3 loop: CASSPLPGGYRNEQFF. In nucleotides, the CDR3 is TGTGCCAGCAGTCCCCTTCCCGGGGGCTATCGCAATGAGCAGTTCTTC.

This sequence joins TRBV6-5 and TRBJ2-5; 8 nucleotides agree with TRBD1. Germline CDR1 and CDR2: MNHEY and SVGAGI. The V gene end was trimmed by 6 bases and the J gene end by 5 bases; junction bases not matched to a gene: 5. The CDR3 runs to 13 residues. CDR3 region: CASRAGGGETQYF. The CDR3, as DNA: TGTGCCAGCAGGGCAGGGGGCGGGGAGACCCAGTACTTC.

The rearrangement joins TRBV27 to TRBJ1-6, with D perhaps matching TRBD1 (6 bases). Germline lookup yields CDR1 MNHEY and CDR2 SMNVEV (reference sequence). Trimming removed 4 bases at V and 4 bases at J, with 11 bases between. The CDR3 contains 15 residues. The CDR3: CASSYRTEYNSPLHF. CDR3 nucleotide sequence: TGTGCCAGCAGTTACCGGACAGAGTATAATTCACCCCTCCACTTT.

The chain joins TRBV5-6 to TRBJ1-6; TRBD1 matches 8 bases. The CDR3 has 14 residues. V trimming: 1 base; J trimming: 9 bases; junction bases outside the gene matches: 3. Germline-derived CDR1 and CDR2 are SGHDT and YYEEEE. CDR3 region: CASSLTGGSSPLHF. The CDR3 DNA reads as TGTGCCAGCAGCTTGACAGGGGGTAGTTCACCCCTCCACTTT.

CDR3 DNA: TGTGCCAGCAGCTTACAAGGGATTGCAACTAATGAAAAACTGTTTTTT. Translation: CASSLQGIATNEKLFF. The gene calls are TRBV7-2 and TRBJ1-4, with D unclear. This CDR3 is built from 16 residues. Germline V lookup: CDR1 SGHTA, CDR2 FQGNSA. Trimming stripped 2 bases from V and 0 bases from J, with 10 bases between.

A few counts support this clone. V gene TRBV10-3 combines with J gene TRBJ1-1, with TRBD1 as a possible D gene (6 bases). Germline CDR1 and CDR2: ENHRY and SYGVKD. V was shortened by 3 bases and J by 6 bases, with 11 bases between the two germline ends. This CDR3 region has 13 residues. The CDR3 DNA follows: TGTGCCATCAGTGATAAGGGGGGCTCTGAAGCTTTCTTT. This sequence encodes CAISDKGGSEAFF.

The chain uses TRBV5-1 and TRBJ2-3; 8 positions match TRBD1. Per germline, CDR1 SGHRS and CDR2 YFSETQ. The V segment lost 4 bases and the J segment 1 base; nucleotides outside the gene matches: 2. The CDR3 is 14 amino acids. DNA for the CDR3: TGCGCCAGCAGCGTGGGACAGGGCACAGATACGCAGTATTTT. Translated: CASSVGQGTDTQYF.

The V gene is TRBV2, the J gene TRBJ2-5; possibly TRBD2 for D (5 bases). The DNA end is a closer match to TRBJ2-7, so the J assignment may be wrong. The CDR3 is 14 residues long. Germline V CDR1 and CDR2: SNHLY, FYNNEI. The CDR3 protein is CASSLLGWRYEQYF. CDR3 coding DNA: TGTGCCAGCAGCCTACTAGGGTGGCGCTACGAGCAGTACTTC.

The V call is TRBV21-1, the J call TRBJ1-2. TRBV21-1 counts as a pseudogene. The CDR3 contains 14 residues. This chain's CDR3 is CASSKARQVNGYTF. The CDR3 coding sequence is TGTGCCAGCAGCAAAGCGCGGCAGGTAAATGGCTACACCTTC.

The rearrangement links TRBV5-4 to TRBJ2-6, with a tentative D call TRBD2 (6 bases). Trimming left V 4 bases short and J 0 bases short, with 17 bases between. The CDR3 spans 18 residues. CDR1 SGHNT and CDR2 YYREEE come from the germline V gene (reference sequence). CDR3 coding DNA: TGTGCCAGCAGCCGGGACTTAGCGGCCCTCTCTGGGGCCAACGTCCTGACTTTC. Protein: CASSRDLAALSGANVLTF.

This rearrangement joins TRBV6-5 to TRBJ2-2; 7 positions match TRBD1. This CDR3 is 15 amino acids long. J gave up 3 bases and V 6 bases, and 7 bases lay outside the gene matches. Germline-derived CDR1 and CDR2 are MNHEY and SVGAGI. The CDR3 region has the DNA TGTGCCAGCAGCCGACAGGGATTCGACACCGGGGAGCTGTTTTTT. This translates into CASSRQGFDTGELFF.

The genes are TRBV7-2 and TRBJ2-1; D is unclear. Trimming stripped 3 bases from V and 5 bases from J, with 11 bases between. CDR1 is SGHTA and CDR2 is FQGNSA in the germline V gene. There are 14 residues in the CDR3. CDR3 coding DNA: TGTGCCAGCAGCTTGATTGGGTCGGACAATGAGCAGTTCTTC. Translation: CASSLIGSDNEQFF.

The chain combines TRBV7-2 with TRBJ1-1, with a tentative D call TRBD1 (6 bases). CDR3 length equals 15 residues. The V end was cut by 2 bases, the J end by 3 bases, with 13 bases between. Germline V gives CDR1 SGHTA, CDR2 FQGNSA. The CDR3 here is CASSLRFGGYTEAFF. The CDR3 DNA is TGTGCCAGCAGCTTAAGATTCGGGGGCTACACTGAAGCTTTCTTT.

This clone was seen just once. The V call is TRBV11-1, the J call TRBJ2-7; D might be TRBD1 or TRBD2, each matching 5 bases. CDR3 size: 14 residues. Trimming pared 5 bases from V and 4 bases from J, leaving 15 bases between. Germline CDR1 reads SGHAT; CDR2 reads FQDESV (reference sequence). The CDR3 bases are TGTGCCAGCAGCCGCCGGGACGAAATATACGAGCAGTACTTC. Its protein is CASSRRDEIYEQYF.

The chain couples TRBV5-4 to TRBJ1-1; no clear D. CDR1 is SGHNT and CDR2 is YYREEE in the germline V gene (reference sequence). The length of the CDR3 is 13 residues. The germline V and J ends were trimmed by 0 bases and 4 bases, with 7 bases remaining between them. CDR3 sequence: CASSLGIPTEAFF. The CDR3 DNA reads as TGTGCCAGCAGCTTGGGTATCCCCACTGAAGCTTTCTTT.

The V gene is TRBV4-3, the J gene TRBJ2-7; D uncertain. Deletions cut 0 bases from V and 2 bases from J, with 8 bases between. The CDR3 spans 14 residues. CDR1 is LGHNA and CDR2 is YSLEER in the germline V gene. Here the CDR3 DNA reads TGCGCCAGCAGCCAAGAAGCAGGAGCCTACGAGCAGTACTTC. It encodes CASSQEAGAYEQYF.

The chain is built from TRBV27 and TRBJ1-3; 9 positions match TRBD1. In germline, CDR1 is MNHEY, CDR2 SMNVEV (reference sequence). The V segment lost 5 bases and the J segment 4 bases; nucleotides outside the gene matches: 18. The CDR3 sequence is 19 residues long. The CDR3 DNA reads as TGTGCCAGCAGTAGAACCGGGACAGGGCCGGCCACGGGCGGAAACACCATATATTTT. Protein sequence: CASSRTGTGPATGGNTIYF.

The chain joins TRBV6-1 to TRBJ1-2; D is unresolved. The CDR3 runs 16 residues. V lost 3 bases, J lost 0 bases, and 14 bases lay in between. The germline gives CDR1 MNHNS, CDR2 SASEGT. The DNA of the CDR3 is TGTGCCAGCAGTGAGGTGGATCTTGAGTCTAACTATGGCTACACCTTC. It codes for CASSEVDLESNYGYTF.

The chain couples TRBV2 to TRBJ1-1; perhaps TRBD1 as D (6 bases). Germline values: CDR1 SNHLY, CDR2 FYNNEI. The CDR3 covers 15 residues. The V and J ends lost 7 bases and 1 base respectively, with 16 bases between them. CDR3 region: CASTQKGVGNTEAFF. In DNA form, the CDR3 reads TGTGCCAGCACCCAAAAGGGGGTCGGGAACACTGAAGCTTTCTTT.

V and J are TRBV7-2 and TRBJ2-3; D gene unclear. The CDR3 contains 11 residues. V dropped 4 bases and J dropped 7 bases, with 6 bases sitting between them. Germline CDR1 and CDR2: SGHTA and FQGNSA. CDR3 DNA sequence: TGTGCCAGCAGCTCCCTTTATACGCAGTATTTT. Its translation: CASSSLYTQYF.

The chain carries TRBV7-6 and TRBJ2-5, with D possibly TRBD1 on 5 matching bases. The CDR3 length is 12 residues. Trimming cost V 5 bases and J 6 bases, with 10 bases left between them. Germline CDR1 is SGHVS and CDR2 is FNYEAQ. CDR3 region: CASSPLGQTQYF. The CDR3 coding sequence is TGTGCCAGCAGCCCACTGGGGCAGACCCAGTACTTC. Based on the CDR3 plus reference TRBV7-6 and TRBJ2-5, the full variable domain is GAGVSQSPRYKVTKRGQDVALRCDPISGHVSLYWYRQALGQGPEFLTYFNYEAQQDKSGLPNDRFSAERPEGSISTLTIQRTEQRDSAMYRCASSPLGQTQYFGPGTRLLVL.

The sample holds one count of this clone. The chain uses TRBV5-1 and TRBJ2-5; D unclear. This CDR3 contains 13 residues. Trimming removed 3 bases from V and 7 bases from J, with 13 bases in between. Germline values: CDR1 SGHRS, CDR2 YFSETQ. CDR3 DNA: TGCGCCAGCAGCTACGATTCCTCTGCGACCCAGTACTTC. This gives the protein CASSYDSSATQYF.

Concerning this clone itself: Other DNA variants within this sample encode the same CDR3. This chain links TRBV29-1 with TRBJ1-1; D is uncertain. The germline V gene has CDR1 SQVTM and CDR2 ANQGSEA. V was pared by 4 bases and J by 0 bases, with 9 bases between. CDR3 length: 13 residues. The CDR3, as DNA: TGCAGCGTTGTGGGATTGATGAACACTGAAGCTTTCTTT. This encodes CSVVGLMNTEAFF.

This chain joins TRBV6-5 and TRBJ2-5, with D unresolved. Per germline, CDR1 MNHEY and CDR2 SVGAGI. The CDR3 loop spans 13 amino acids. The V and J ends lost 4 bases and 5 bases respectively, with 11 bases between them. CDR3: CASSSVRMETQYF. The CDR3 coding sequence is TGTGCCAGCAGTTCCGTCCGTATGGAGACCCAGTACTTC.

This clone was detected only a few times. V gene TRBV5-4 combines with J gene TRBJ1-1; D unclear. This CDR3 contains 14 residues. Per germline, CDR1 SGHNT and CDR2 YYREEE (reference sequence). The ends were cut back, 6 bases at V and 0 bases at J, with 12 bases in the middle. This CDR3 reads CASTDPGMNTEAFF. The CDR3 DNA is TGTGCCAGCACCGATCCGGGCATGAACACTGAAGCTTTCTTT.

This chain connects TRBV6-5 to TRBJ1-5; TRBD1 matches at 10 bases. The trim removed 7 bases at V and 7 bases at J, leaving 7 bases unmatched. Germline CDR1 MNHEY, CDR2 SVGAGI. The CDR3 extends over 14 amino acids. This CDR3 reads CASKRQGAEQPQHF. CDR3 DNA: TGTGCCAGCAAGAGACAGGGGGCAGAGCAGCCCCAGCATTTT.